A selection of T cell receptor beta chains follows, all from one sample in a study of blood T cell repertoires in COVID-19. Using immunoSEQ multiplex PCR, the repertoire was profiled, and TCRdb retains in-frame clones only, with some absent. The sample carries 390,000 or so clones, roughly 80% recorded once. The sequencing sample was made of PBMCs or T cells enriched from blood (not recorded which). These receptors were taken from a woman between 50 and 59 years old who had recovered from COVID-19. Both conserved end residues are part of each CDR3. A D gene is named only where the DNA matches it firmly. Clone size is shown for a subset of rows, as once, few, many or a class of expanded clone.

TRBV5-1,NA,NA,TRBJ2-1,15,CASSSGLDSYNEQFF,TGCGCCAGCAGCTCTGGCCTTGACTCCTACAATGAGCAGTTCTTC
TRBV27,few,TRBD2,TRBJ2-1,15,CASRILAGGWNEQFF,TGTGCCAGCAGGATCCTAGCGGGGGGCTGGAATGAGCAGTTCTTC
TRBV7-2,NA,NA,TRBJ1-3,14,CASSLMSSGNTIYF,TGTGCCAGCAGCTTAATGAGCTCTGGAAACACCATATATTTT
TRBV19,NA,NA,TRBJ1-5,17,CASSIEWRAHSNQPQHF,TGTGCCAGTAGTATAGAGTGGAGGGCCCATAGCAATCAGCCCCAGCATTTT
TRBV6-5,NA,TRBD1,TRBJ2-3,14,CASRDRGPIDTQYF,TGTGCCAGCAGGGACAGGGGCCCTATTGATACGCAGTATTTT
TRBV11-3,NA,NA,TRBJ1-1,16,CASSLDGAVMNTEAFF,TGTGCCAGCAGCTTAGATGGTGCAGTGATGAACACTGAAGCTTTCTTT
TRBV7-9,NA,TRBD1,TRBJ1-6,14,CASSPGQGGSPLHF,TGTGCCAGCAGCCCAGGACAGGGAGGATCACCCCTCCACTTT
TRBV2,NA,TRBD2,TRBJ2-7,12,CASMNAGGEQYF,TGTGCCAGCATGAACGCGGGGGGCGAGCAGTACTTC
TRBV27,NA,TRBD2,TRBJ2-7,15,CASSPGTSGIVEQYF,TGTGCCAGCAGTCCCGGGACTAGCGGGATAGTCGAGCAGTACTTC
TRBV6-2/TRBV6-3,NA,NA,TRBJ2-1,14,CASSTLGGQNEQFF,TGTGCCAGCAGCACCTTGGGGGGGCAAAATGAGCAGTTCTTC
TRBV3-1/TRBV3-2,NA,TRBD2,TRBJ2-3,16,CASSQDSVAGGDTQYF,TGTGCCAGCAGCCAAGATAGCGTAGCGGGAGGAGATACGCAGTATTTT
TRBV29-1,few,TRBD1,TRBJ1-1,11,CSGDRSTEAFF,TGCAGCGGGGACAGGAGCACTGAAGCTTTCTTT
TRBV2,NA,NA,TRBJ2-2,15,CASSEWPRGTGELFF,TGTGCCAGCAGTGAGTGGCCCCGAGGTACCGGGGAGCTGTTTTTT
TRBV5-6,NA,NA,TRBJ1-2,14,CASSPSGTNYGYTF,TGTGCCAGCAGCCCTTCAGGGACTAACTATGGCTACACCTTC
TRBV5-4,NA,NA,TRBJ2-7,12,CASSSLSYEQYF,TGTGCCAGCAGCTCTCTCTCCTACGAGCAGTACTTC
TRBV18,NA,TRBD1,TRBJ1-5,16,CASSPTSQGGNQPQHF,TGTGCCAGCTCACCCACGTCTCAGGGGGGCAATCAGCCCCAGCATTTT
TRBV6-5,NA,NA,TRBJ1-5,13,CASKEVVNQPQHF,TGTGCCAGCAAGGAGGTGGTCAATCAGCCCCAGCATTTT
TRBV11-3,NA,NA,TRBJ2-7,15,CASSLEVPRGYEQYF,TGTGCCAGCAGCTTGGAGGTCCCCAGGGGCTACGAGCAGTACTTC
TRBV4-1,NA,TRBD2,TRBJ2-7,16,CASSQEGPGTSYEQYF,TGCGCCAGCAGCCAAGAAGGACCCGGGACTAGTTACGAGCAGTACTTC
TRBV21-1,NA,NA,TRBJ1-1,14,CATLYPRVRTEAFF,TGTGCCACCCTGTACCCCCGAGTCAGGACTGAAGCTTTCTTT
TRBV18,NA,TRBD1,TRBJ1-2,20,CASSPNSGTAISQANYGYTF,TGTGCCAGCTCACCGAATTCGGGGACAGCAATATCGCAAGCTAACTATGGCTACACCTTC
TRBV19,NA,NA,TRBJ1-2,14,CASSIGGERAGYTF,TGTGCCAGTAGTATCGGCGGGGAGCGGGCTGGCTACACCTTC
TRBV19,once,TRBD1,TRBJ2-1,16,CASIPRYGRGIDEQFF,TGTGCCAGTATTCCCCGTTATGGCAGGGGGATCGATGAGCAGTTCTTC
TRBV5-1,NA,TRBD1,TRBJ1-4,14,CASSDPGGSEKLFF,TGCGCCAGCAGCGACCCAGGGGGGAGTGAAAAACTGTTTTTT
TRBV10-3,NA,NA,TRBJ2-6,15,CATGNTGSGANVLTF,TGTGCCACCGGAAATACAGGGTCAGGGGCCAACGTCCTGACTTTC
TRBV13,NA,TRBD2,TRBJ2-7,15,CASSSLAGLSYEQYF,TGTGCCAGCAGCTCCTTAGCGGGCCTCTCCTACGAGCAGTACTTC
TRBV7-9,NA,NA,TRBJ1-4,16,CASSIGVGQNNEKLFF,TGTGCCAGCAGCATAGGAGTAGGACAGAATAATGAAAAACTGTTTTTT
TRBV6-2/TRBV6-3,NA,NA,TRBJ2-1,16,CASTYDGGRAYNEQFF,TGTGCCAGCACTTACGATGGCGGCAGGGCTTACAATGAGCAGTTCTTC
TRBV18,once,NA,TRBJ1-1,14,CASSAGPGGTEAFF,TGTGCCAGCTCAGCGGGCCCCGGGGGGACTGAAGCTTTCTTT
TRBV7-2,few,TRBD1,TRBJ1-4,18,CASSLGLSWGQANEKLFF,TGTGCCAGCAGCTTAGGTCTAAGTTGGGGACAGGCTAATGAAAAACTGTTTTTT
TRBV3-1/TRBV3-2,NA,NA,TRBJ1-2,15,CASSQSRVLGYGYTF,TGTGCCAGCAGCCAATCGCGGGTTTTGGGCTATGGCTACACCTTC
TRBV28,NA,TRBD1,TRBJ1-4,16,CASSLPLTGFGEKLFF,TGTGCCAGCAGTTTACCCTTGACAGGGTTTGGTGAAAAACTGTTTTTT
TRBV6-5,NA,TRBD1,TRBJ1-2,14,CASSGQGSPGGYTF,TGTGCCAGCAGCGGACAGGGATCCCCCGGTGGCTACACCTTC
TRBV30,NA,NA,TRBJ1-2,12,CAWRRTPRGYTF,TGTGCCTGGAGACGGACACCTCGGGGCTACACCTTC
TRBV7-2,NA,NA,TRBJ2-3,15,CASSLEGRSMDTQYF,TGTGCCAGCAGCTTAGAGGGGCGGAGCATGGATACGCAGTATTTT
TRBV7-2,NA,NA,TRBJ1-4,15,CASSTAAAGREKLFF,TGTGCCAGCAGCACGGCGGCGGCAGGGCGTGAAAAACTGTTTTTT
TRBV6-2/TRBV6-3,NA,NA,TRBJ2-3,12,CASSYPEGTQYF,TGTGCCAGCAGTTACCCGGAGGGTACGCAGTATTTT
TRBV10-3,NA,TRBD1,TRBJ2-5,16,CATNSPRDRGKETQYF,TGTGCCACCAACTCGCCCCGGGACAGGGGGAAAGAGACCCAGTACTTC
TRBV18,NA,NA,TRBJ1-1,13,CASSPPRQGEAFF,TGTGCCAGCTCACCACCCCGCCAGGGTGAAGCTTTCTTT
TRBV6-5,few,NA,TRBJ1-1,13,CASSYSLLREAFF,TGTGCCAGCAGTTACTCGCTTCTGAGAGAAGCTTTCTTT
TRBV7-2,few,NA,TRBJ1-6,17,CASSLVGRTRFNSPLHF,TGTGCCAGCAGCTTAGTAGGCCGGACACGCTTTAACTCACCCCTCCACTTT
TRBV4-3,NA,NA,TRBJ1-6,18,CASSQDDVGSSYNSPLHF,TGCGCCAGCAGCCAAGATGATGTAGGGAGCTCCTATAATTCACCCCTCCACTTT
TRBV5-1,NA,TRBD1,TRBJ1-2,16,CASSFDRGDISYGYTF,TGCGCCAGCAGCTTCGACAGGGGCGATATAAGTTATGGCTACACCTTC
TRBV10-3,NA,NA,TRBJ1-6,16,CAISESRTGYDPPLHF,TGTGCCATCAGTGAGTCGAGAACAGGGTATGATCCACCCCTCCACTTT
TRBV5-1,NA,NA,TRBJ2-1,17,CASSLGSGMSSYNEQFF,TGCGCCAGCAGCTTGGGATCAGGGATGAGCTCCTACAATGAGCAGTTCTTC
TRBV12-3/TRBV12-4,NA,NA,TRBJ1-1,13,CASSFDSFSEAFF,TGTGCCAGCAGTTTCGACTCCTTTTCTGAAGCTTTCTTT
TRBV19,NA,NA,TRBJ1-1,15,CASSSWDGLAGEAFF,TGTGCCAGTAGTTCTTGGGACGGCTTGGCGGGAGAAGCTTTCTTT
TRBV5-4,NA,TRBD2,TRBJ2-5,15,CASSLEGAGAETQYF,TGTGCCAGCAGCTTAGAAGGAGCGGGAGCTGAGACCCAGTACTTC
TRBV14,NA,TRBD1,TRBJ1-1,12,CASSGQGLEAFF,TGTGCCAGCAGTGGACAGGGCCTAGAAGCTTTCTTT
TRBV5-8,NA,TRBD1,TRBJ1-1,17,CASSLGGTGHMNTEAFF,TGTGCCAGCAGCTTGGGGGGGACAGGTCACATGAACACTGAAGCTTTCTTT
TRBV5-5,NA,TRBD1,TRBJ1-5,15,CASSPARDSGQPQHF,TGTGCCAGCAGCCCGGCCCGGGACAGCGGTCAGCCCCAGCATTTT
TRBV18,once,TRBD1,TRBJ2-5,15,CASSPIRTGQETQYF,TGTGCCAGCTCACCCATCCGGACAGGTCAAGAGACCCAGTACTTC
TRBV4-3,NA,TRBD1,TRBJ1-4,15,CASSQGQGGSEKLFF,TGCGCCAGCAGCCAAGGACAGGGGGGGAGTGAAAAACTGTTTTTT
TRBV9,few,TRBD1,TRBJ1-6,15,CASSVGGQGNSPLHF,TGTGCCAGCAGCGTAGGGGGACAGGGCAATTCACCCCTCCACTTT
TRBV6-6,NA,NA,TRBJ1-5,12,CASPSCHQPQHF,TGTGCCAGCCCTTCTTGTCATCAGCCCCAGCATTTT
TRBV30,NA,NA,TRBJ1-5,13,CAWTGEGNQPQHF,TGTGCCTGGACAGGGGAAGGGAATCAGCCCCAGCATTTT
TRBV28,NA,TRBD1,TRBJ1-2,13,CASRNRTGPGYTF,TGTGCCAGCAGGAACCGGACAGGGCCCGGCTACACCTTC
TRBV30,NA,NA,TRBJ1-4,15,CAWSGGAATNEKLFF,TGTGCCTGGAGTGGGGGAGCTGCAACTAATGAAAAACTGTTTTTT
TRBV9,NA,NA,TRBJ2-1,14,CASSGDGGRGEQFF,TGTGCCAGCAGCGGAGACGGTGGCAGGGGTGAGCAGTTCTTC